These T cell receptor beta chains were read from a single sample in a study of T cell repertoires in cytomegalovirus infection. TCRdb reanalysed the reads using MiXCR and keeps one entry per CDR3 protein. The table shows approximately 250,000 distinct CDR3 sequences, with 6.5% occurring only once. Sequenced input: PBMCs. These receptors all come from a human donor in good health (CMV status not recorded). Some clones in this sample may be carry-over from other donors' samples. CDR3s include the opening cysteine and the closing phenylalanine or tryptophan. The order of the fields is J gene, CDR3 length, V gene, D gene, CDR3 protein. The D gene is left open where the match is weak.

>TRBJ1-2|14|TRBV7-2|NA
CASSLDRFNYGYTF
>TRBJ1-5|15|TRBV7-2|TRBD1
CASSLRQGAYQPQHF
>TRBJ2-3|15|TRBV12-3/TRBV12-4|TRBD1
CASSPGQGGEGTQYF
>TRBJ2-7|14|TRBV28|NA
CASSNLGGTYEQYF
>TRBJ2-7|14|TRBV23-1|TRBD1
CASSQGDRVDEQYF
>TRBJ1-5|14|TRBV20-1|NA
CSAPRPGSRQPQHF
>TRBJ2-5|12|TRBV6-5|NA
CASSYSTETQYF
>TRBJ1-1|13|TRBV4-1|NA
CASSRGERDEAFF
>TRBJ2-7|14|TRBV9|TRBD1
CASNHRDRAYEQYF
>TRBJ2-1|17|TRBV7-2|TRBD1
CASSFPRKDRFYNEQFF
>TRBJ2-6|19|TRBV12-3/TRBV12-4|NA
CASSLLPGLWSSGANVLTF
>TRBJ2-5|13|TRBV7-2|NA
CASSVLQGGTQYF
>TRBJ2-7|13|TRBV2|TRBD1
CASSAGQGSEQYF
>TRBJ2-3|14|TRBV12-3/TRBV12-4|TRBD2
CASSFSGGTDTQYF
>TRBJ2-1|16|TRBV7-9|NA
CASSLAVSRTYNEQFF
>TRBJ1-5|15|TRBV28|NA
CASRLGVISNQPQHF
>TRBJ2-5|13|TRBV6-5|NA
CASKFAGLETQYF
>TRBJ2-3|14|TRBV5-5|TRBD1
CASSWGQGTDTQYF
>TRBJ2-7|13|TRBV6-5|TRBD1
CASSWTGGNEQYF
>TRBJ2-4|14|TRBV2|NA
CASSRPGHPNIQYF
>TRBJ1-5|15|TRBV6-2/TRBV6-3|NA
CAISTGSSGNQPQHF
>TRBJ1-1|13|TRBV10-1|NA
CASSDFLGTEAFF
>TRBJ2-1|15|TRBV30|TRBD1
CAWSVRQGDYNEQFF
>TRBJ2-1|18|TRBV19|TRBD2
CASRTSGGPSPSYNEQFF
>TRBJ2-3|15|TRBV12-5|TRBD1
CASGHGTGNTDTQYF
>TRBJ1-5|16|TRBV4-2|NA
CASSQDLRGGNQPQHF
>TRBJ2-7|14|TRBV28|NA
CASSQDINSYEQYF
>TRBJ2-3|13|TRBV29-1|NA
CTAEEGGPDTQYF
>TRBJ1-1|14|TRBV24-1|TRBD1
CATSTGEGGTEAFF
>TRBJ2-5|15|TRBV29-1|TRBD2
CSVEGSRGAQETQYF
>TRBJ1-1|13|TRBV29-1|NA
CSVDLVGAREAFF
>TRBJ1-1|14|TRBV20-1|TRBD1
CSARRQGGGPEAFF
>TRBJ1-1|14|TRBV4-2|NA
CASSEGPPNTEAFF
>TRBJ2-4|17|TRBV2|NA
CASLRNRDSISSYIQYF
>TRBJ1-5|15|TRBV7-2|NA
CASSLKLDSNQPQHF
>TRBJ2-7|15|TRBV28|TRBD1
CASTPPGGPTYEQYF
>TRBJ1-6|13|TRBV5-5|NA
CASSLNLNSPLHF
>TRBJ1-2|14|TRBV19|TRBD1
CASGRPRDRVSYTF
>TRBJ1-1|14|TRBV6-6|TRBD1
CASSFQDRATEAFF
>TRBJ1-1|15|TRBV6-1|NA
CAAFRVPLMNTEAFF
>TRBJ2-5|12|TRBV29-1|TRBD1
CSVIQGAETQYF
>TRBJ1-5|14|TRBV7-6|TRBD1
CASSLTGGSQPQHF
>TRBJ1-1|11|TRBV12-5|NA
CASGLARRDFF
>TRBJ2-2|18|TRBV4-2|TRBD2
CASSRPGAGGPNTGELFF
>TRBJ2-7|15|TRBV6-4|TRBD1
CASSTESGTGYEQYF
>TRBJ1-2|15|TRBV7-2|TRBD1
CASSLEGQTDYGYTF
>TRBJ1-5|13|TRBV28|NA
CASRPGGNQPQHF
>TRBJ2-1|14|TRBV7-2|NA
CASSFRLLVHEQFF
>TRBJ2-7|14|TRBV3-1|TRBD2
CASSAGGASYEQYF
>TRBJ1-1|15|TRBV4-1|NA
CASSQVLGSNTEAFF
>TRBJ2-1|12|TRBV6-2/TRBV6-3|NA
CASSSFTNEQFF
>TRBJ1-1|15|TRBV10-1|NA
CASSEFKGLNTEAFF
>TRBJ2-1|19|TRBV18|NA
CASSPLIQGNPLSDNEQFF
>TRBJ2-1|22|TRBV11-1|TRBD1
CASSYRGTENRLEGTSYNEQFF
>TRBJ1-1|18|TRBV28|TRBD1
CASSTYTIDRERILGAFF
>TRBJ2-5|15|TRBV7-9|NA
CASSPRGGAQETQYF
>TRBJ1-2|13|TRBV9|NA
CASSERGSYGYTF
>TRBJ1-1|10|TRBV7-9|NA
CASSPKEAFF
>TRBJ2-3|14|TRBV5-1|TRBD1
CASSSGQGVDTQYF